The present T cell receptor (beta chain) was sequenced within a study of cytomegalovirus exposure and HLA in healthy donors. Regarding donors, all were healthy bone marrow donors. From germline, CDR1 is MNHNY and CDR2 SVGAGI (reference sequence). V lost 5 bases and J lost 7, with 11 bases in between. This CDR3 comprises 13 residues. Broader study findings: A few of the chains that were CMV-associated were confirmed in vitro to be specific for CMV antigens.

The PCR employed 60 Vbeta primers together with 13 Jbeta primers. TCRdb's copy holds only in-frame clones and misses some; the assay was immunoSEQ multiplex PCR. The sample has 150,000 to 200,000 clones; about four fifths are singletons. This clone was found a few times. The antigen is not known. The chain employs TRBV6-6 and TRBJ2-2, with D hard to call. Sequencing was done on a sample of PBMCs. This TCR was sampled from a girl between 10 and 17 years old in good health and CMV-seropositive. CDR3 bases: TGTGCCAGCAGTCCCCTAGGATACGGGGAGCTGTTTTTT. As protein: CASSPLGYGELFF.